The 26 T cell receptor beta chains below were found in one sample sequenced in a study of blood T cell repertoires in COVID-19. Generated by immunoSEQ multiplex PCR, the TCRdb table keeps only in-frame clones and is missing some. The profile shows around 140,000 clones, approximately 89% of them singletons. Sample: peripheral blood. The receptors were sampled from a human donor in a cohort sampled during active COVID-19.

The chain combines TRBV5-3 with TRBJ1-1; perhaps TRBD1 as D (6 bases). TRBV5-3 is an ORF; its function is uncertain. The length of the CDR3 is 12 residues. V was shortened by 2 bases and J by 11 bases, with 13 bases between the two germline ends. CDR3 in DNA: TGTGCCAGAAGCTTAGGGGGTCAGGCGGCTTTCTTT. Its translation: CARSLGGQAAFF.

The rearrangement uses TRBV4-3 and TRBJ1-2; D is unclear. Looked up from germline, CDR1 is LGHNA and CDR2 is YSLEER. The V and J ends lost 0 bases and 4 bases respectively, with 18 bases between them. The CDR3 loop spans 17 amino acids. The CDR3 loop is CASSQEHGRYNIYGYTF. DNA of the CDR3: TGCGCCAGCAGCCAAGAGCATGGCAGGTACAACATCTATGGCTACACCTTC.

The chain couples TRBV4-3 to TRBJ2-1, with TRBD1 matching over 8 bases. The V gene end was trimmed by 1 base and the J gene end by 3 bases; junction bases not matched to a gene: 5. From germline, CDR1 is LGHNA and CDR2 YSLEER. The CDR3 is 16 residues long. CDR3 loop: CASSQGHRGFYNEQFF. The CDR3 nucleotides read TGCGCCAGCAGCCAAGGCCACAGGGGGTTCTACAATGAGCAGTTCTTC.

The gene calls are TRBV5-4 and TRBJ1-2, with TRBD1 matching 9 bases. The germline CDR1 and CDR2 sequences are SGHNT and YYREEE (reference sequence). This CDR3 is built from 16 residues. V shed 0 bases and J 4 bases; nucleotides not matched to a gene: 7. This chain's CDR3 is CASSLGTGGAGYGYTF. DNA of the CDR3: TGTGCCAGCAGCTTGGGCACAGGGGGCGCTGGCTATGGCTACACCTTC.

The CDR3 region is CASSYPGLAGRNEQFF. CDR3 coding DNA: TGTGCCAGCAGTTACCCTGGACTAGCGGGGCGTAATGAGCAGTTCTTC. The V and J genes are TRBV6-2 or TRBV6-3 and TRBJ2-1; 12 bases are shared with TRBD2. Germline V gives CDR1 MNHEY, CDR2 SVGEGT. The CDR3 runs to 16 residues. The V gene end was trimmed by 2 bases and the J gene end by 7 bases; junction bases not matched to a gene: 6.

The chain uses TRBV20-1 and TRBJ2-3; 8 bases align to TRBD2. V lost 3 bases and J lost 8; bases outside the gene matches: 13. Germline V gene sequence: CDR1 DFQATT, CDR2 SNEGSKA (reference sequence). CDR3 length: 15 residues. CDR3 bases: TGCAGTGCTAGTCCCGGGACTAGAGGGGGTGCTACGCAGTATTTT. Its protein is CSASPGTRGGATQYF.

This CDR3 reads CASSLERATDTQYF. The CDR3 nucleotides read TGTGCCAGCAGCTTGGAGCGGGCCACAGATACGCAGTATTTT. The rearrangement joins TRBV5-4 to TRBJ2-3; weak D call: TRBD2 (6 bases). Germline lookup yields CDR1 SGHNT and CDR2 YYREEE (reference sequence). The CDR3 runs to 14 residues. V dropped 0 bases and J dropped 2 bases, with 7 bases sitting between them.

V and J are TRBV9 and TRBJ2-1; maybe TRBD2 (5 bases). Germline CDR1 reads SGDLS; CDR2 reads YYNGEE. V was trimmed by 2 bases and J by 8 bases, leaving 8 bases between them. This CDR3 contains 12 residues. The CDR3 region is CASSVSGDEQFF. The CDR3 DNA is TGTGCCAGCAGCGTGTCCGGGGATGAGCAGTTCTTC.

The rearrangement uses TRBV9 and TRBJ2-2; weak D call: TRBD2 (5 bases). V was clipped by 0 bases and J by 1 base, with 10 bases between them. The CDR3 consists of 16 residues. Germline V gives CDR1 SGDLS, CDR2 YYNGEE. In nucleotides, the CDR3 is TGTGCCAGCAGCGTAGCTGGCGGGCGGAACACCGGGGAGCTGTTTTTT. Its protein is CASSVAGGRNTGELFF.

J is TRBJ1-1 and V is TRBV30; TRBD1 might be the D (5 bases). The germline V gene encodes CDR1 GTSNPN and CDR2 SVGIG (reference sequence). The CDR3 extends over 14 amino acids. The V gene lost 3 bases and the J gene lost 0 bases, with 11 bases spanning the gap. CDR3 residues: CAWRPWGMNTEAFF. The CDR3, as DNA: TGTGCCTGGAGACCTTGGGGCATGAACACTGAAGCTTTCTTT.

The V gene is TRBV10-3, the J gene TRBJ2-2; the D gene is possibly TRBD1 (7 bases). This CDR3 comprises 15 residues. Per the germline V gene, CDR1 is ENHRY and CDR2 is SYGVKD. Trimming shortened V by 6 bases and J by 4 bases, and 15 bases separated the two germline ends. This CDR3 reads CAIRNSQGGTGELFF. CDR3 bases: TGTGCCATCAGAAATTCCCAGGGGGGCACCGGGGAGCTGTTTTTT.

A remark on this clone: The sample carries other DNA sequences with the same CDR3. This chain links TRBV5-1 with TRBJ2-2, with a weak D call TRBD2 (5 bases). Per germline, CDR1 SGHRS and CDR2 YFSETQ. Trimming shortened V by 0 bases and J by 6 bases, and 9 bases separated the two germline ends. This CDR3 spans 14 amino acids. The CDR3 reads CASSLGGQAGELFF. As DNA, the CDR3 is TGCGCCAGCAGCTTGGGCGGGCAGGCCGGGGAGCTGTTTTTT.

The chain carries TRBV6-2 or TRBV6-3 and TRBJ2-1; 8 bases are shared with TRBD2. The length of the CDR3 is 15 residues. Germline V CDR1 and CDR2: MNHEY, SVGEGT. V was clipped by 5 bases and J by 2 bases; unmatched bases: 5. CDR3 in DNA: TGTGCCAGCAGTGGAGCGGGGGCGGCCTACAATGAGCAGTTCTTC. The encoded protein is CASSGAGAAYNEQFF.

The chain uses TRBV2 and TRBJ2-2; D remains unclear. Trimming removed 10 bases at V and 5 bases at J, with 14 bases between. The CDR3 totals 13 residues. Germline lookup yields CDR1 SNHLY and CDR2 FYNNEI. CDR3 protein: CATRGGVTGELFF. CDR3 DNA sequence: TGTGCCACCAGAGGCGGAGTTACCGGGGAGCTGTTTTTT.

The chain combines TRBV6-1 with TRBJ1-5, with 8 bases fitting TRBD1. The V segment lost 3 bases and the J segment 0 bases; nucleotides outside the gene matches: 1. Germline assignment: CDR1 MNHNS and CDR2 SASEGT. The CDR3 sequence is 15 residues long. Written as DNA, the CDR3 is TGTGCCAGCAGTGACAGGGGGCGTAGCAATCAGCCCCAGCATTTT. Translated, it gives CASSDRGRSNQPQHF.

This chain links TRBV7-2 with TRBJ2-5, with D possibly being TRBD1 (6 bases). CDR3 size: 18 residues. Per the germline V gene, CDR1 is SGHTA and CDR2 is FQGNSA. Trimming took off 0 bases at V and 1 base at J, with 18 bases between the two ends. CDR3: CASSLADRGSPAQETQYF. In DNA, the CDR3 is TGTGCCAGCAGCTTAGCGGATAGGGGGAGCCCGGCCCAAGAGACCCAGTACTTC.

CDR3 in DNA: TGTGCCTGCGGATATGGGACTGAAGCTTTCTTT. It encodes CACGYGTEAFF. V is TRBV4-2 and J is TRBJ1-1; no clear D gene. This CDR3 is built from 11 residues. Germline V lookup: CDR1 LGHNA, CDR2 YNFKEQ. V lost 11 bases, J lost 5 bases, and 12 bases lay in between.

The chain joins TRBV3-1 (or the pseudogene TRBV3-2) to TRBJ1-1; D is unclear. The CDR3 contains 14 residues. V lost 1 base to trimming and J lost 2 bases, with 8 bases between them. CDR1 is LGHDT, CDR2 YNNKEL, per germline (reference sequence). The CDR3 protein is CASSQGVVNTEAFF. DNA for the CDR3: TGTGCCAGCAGCCAAGGAGTAGTTAACACTGAAGCTTTCTTT.

The V call is TRBV10-3, the J call TRBJ2-3; 9 bases are shared with TRBD2. The junction had 8 bases not matched to a gene; V was cut back by 2 bases and J by 8 bases. Germline V gene data show CDR1 as ENHRY and CDR2 as SYGVKD. The CDR3 has 15 amino acids. CDR3 in DNA: TGTGCCATCAGTGAGAAGGTTAGCGGGGGAGGTACGCAGTATTTT. Protein: CAISEKVSGGGTQYF.

J is TRBJ2-3 and V is TRBV4-1, with a tentative D call TRBD2 (6 bases). With 3 bases removed from V and 3 bases from J, the gap between germline ends came to 16 bases. This CDR3 has 16 residues. Germline V gene sequence: CDR1 MGHRA, CDR2 YSYEKL. The CDR3 sequence: CASSQENRRVTDTQYF. The CDR3 bases are TGCGCCAGCAGCCAGGAGAACAGGAGGGTGACAGATACGCAGTATTTT.

The chain links TRBV6-2 or TRBV6-3 to TRBJ2-3; 8 nucleotides line up with TRBD2. The CDR3 covers 16 residues. The germline gives CDR1 MNHEY, CDR2 SVGEGT. Trimming at V came to 2 bases and at J to 2 bases, leaving 6 bases not matched to a gene. CDR3 sequence (DNA): TGTGCCAGCAGTTACGTACATAGCGGGGCCACAGATACGCAGTATTTT. Its translation is CASSYVHSGATDTQYF.

This clone has just one count. This chain links TRBV7-2 with TRBJ1-2; D is perhaps TRBD1 (6 bases). The CDR3 is 13 amino acids. Trimming cost V 6 bases and J 3 bases, with 11 bases left between them. The germline CDR1 and CDR2 sequences are SGHTA and FQGNSA. The CDR3 region is CASRPTGHYGYTF. CDR3 in DNA: TGTGCCAGCAGGCCTACAGGGCACTATGGCTACACCTTC.

The chain combines TRBV2 with TRBJ2-3, with 12 bases identical to TRBD2. After removal of 2 bases from V and 5 bases from J, the junction contained 8 bases not matched to a gene. From germline, CDR1 is SNHLY and CDR2 FYNNEI. The CDR3 runs 17 residues. The CDR3 coding sequence is TGTGCCAGCAGTGAACTGTCCCTAGCGGGGGGGGTAGATACGCAGTATTTT. This gives the protein CASSELSLAGGVDTQYF.

The V call is TRBV5-4, the J call TRBJ2-3; 8 bases are a match to TRBD2. The CDR3 totals 15 residues. The germline CDR1 and CDR2 sequences are SGHNT and YYREEE (reference sequence). V lost 4 bases to trimming and J lost 1 base; unmatched junction nucleotides: 5. This CDR3 is CASSTDGGGTDTQYF. CDR3 in DNA: TGTGCCAGCAGCACCGACGGGGGGGGCACAGATACGCAGTATTTT.

The V gene is TRBV6-5, the J gene TRBJ1-3, with D unclear. CDR3 length: 15 residues. Germline CDR1 is MNHEY and CDR2 is SVGAGI. V lost 0 bases and J lost 2, with 8 bases in between. The CDR3 nucleotides read TGTGCCAGCAGTTACTCGGGAGGTCCTGGAAACACCATATATTTT. It translates to CASSYSGGPGNTIYF.

This clone was detected only once. The gene calls are TRBV25-1 and TRBJ1-4, with TRBD1 identical over 7 bases. The CDR3 is 14 amino acids. The V gene end was trimmed by 7 bases and the J gene end by 7 bases; junction bases not matched to a gene: 9. Germline V gene lookup returns CDR1 MGHDK and CDR2 SYGVNS. Here the CDR3 reads CASNEGGRGEKLFF. The CDR3 DNA follows: TGTGCCAGCAACGAAGGGGGCCGGGGTGAAAAACTGTTTTTT.